A single sample gave rise to the 19 T cell receptor beta chains below, sequenced in a study of shared clonotypes between healthy human individuals. The table came from immunoSEQ multiplex PCR; TCRdb's copy has only in-frame clones and leaves some out. In the table there are about 2.1 million clones, approximately 92% of which are singletons. Terminally differentiated effector memory CD45RA+ cells were excluded by CCR7 positive selection of CD45RO-negative cells. The source material was naive CD8+ T cells from PBMCs. These receptors all come from a man between 18 and 29 years old in good health. Some clones in this sample may be carry-over from other donors' samples.

The chain links TRBV5-1 to TRBJ2-1, with D tentatively TRBD2 (5 bases). This CDR3 region has 16 residues. V dropped 4 bases and J dropped 6 bases, with 20 bases sitting between them. The germline gives CDR1 SGHRS, CDR2 YFSETQ. The DNA of the CDR3 is TGCGCCAGCAGCCTCCCGGGGATCCGCTACTCCAATGAGCAGTTCTTC. Translation: CASSLPGIRYSNEQFF.

The gene calls are TRBV27 and TRBJ1-4; 9 bases agree with TRBD1. Germline V gene lookup returns CDR1 MNHEY and CDR2 SMNVEV (reference sequence). V lost 4 bases to trimming and J lost 8 bases; unmatched junction nucleotides: 5. The CDR3 totals 14 residues. The CDR3 is CASSSWTGEEKLFF. The DNA for the CDR3 is TGTGCCAGCAGTTCATGGACAGGGGAAGAAAAACTGTTTTTT.

The rearrangement uses TRBV7-9 and TRBJ2-5, with D unclear. V lost 5 bases and J lost 5, with 21 bases in between. CDR3 size: 16 residues. CDR1 and CDR2 from the germline V gene are SEHNR and FQNEAQ (reference sequence). Written as DNA, the CDR3 is TGTGCCAGCAGCCCGACCTCCCCCTCGTTCTGGGAGACCCAGTACTTC. Protein sequence: CASSPTSPSFWETQYF.

The chain has TRBV4-1 and TRBJ2-7, with D maybe TRBD2 (6 bases). V dropped 1 base and J dropped 3 bases, with 19 bases sitting between them. This CDR3 contains 17 residues. Germline-derived CDR1 and CDR2 are MGHRA and YSYEKL. The CDR3 here is CASSQGGRRAVFYEQYF. The CDR3 DNA reads TGCGCCAGCAGCCAAGGTGGTCGGAGGGCGGTTTTCTACGAGCAGTACTTC.

The V call is TRBV7-6, the J call TRBJ2-7, with D possibly called TRBD1 or TRBD2 (5 bases each). Trimming removed 1 base at V and 3 bases at J, with 7 bases between. The CDR3 spans 13 residues. The V gene's germline CDR1 is SGHVS and CDR2 FNYEAQ. Here the CDR3 reads CASSLGGVYEQYF. The DNA of the CDR3 is TGTGCCAGCAGCTTAGGAGGGGTCTACGAGCAGTACTTC.

V is TRBV28 and J is TRBJ1-1; D unclear. Germline V gene lookup returns CDR1 MDHEN and CDR2 SYDVKM. V was trimmed by 4 bases and J by 3 bases, leaving 18 bases between them. The CDR3 runs 16 residues. The CDR3 sequence is CASSSPVLSRDTEAFF. CDR3 DNA: TGTGCCAGCAGTTCACCGGTCCTATCCCGGGACACTGAAGCTTTCTTT.

The chain recombines TRBV7-9 with TRBJ2-7; possible D gene TRBD2, 5 bases. Germline CDR1 and CDR2: SEHNR and FQNEAQ (reference sequence). The CDR3 extends over 14 amino acids. V was pared by 4 bases and J by 6 bases, with 16 bases between. CDR3 sequence reads: CASSWSGGRSEQYF. CDR3 DNA sequence: TGTGCCAGCAGCTGGTCTGGCGGGCGCTCCGAGCAGTACTTC.

The gene calls are TRBV5-1 and TRBJ2-2, with D perhaps TRBD1 (6 bases). V was clipped by 4 bases and J by 0 bases, with 19 bases between them. CDR3 length: 18 residues. Germline-derived CDR1 and CDR2 are SGHRS and YFSETQ. The CDR3 region has the DNA TGCGCCAGCAGCGTCTGGGGGCAGTCCCTCGCGAACACCGGGGAGCTGTTTTTT. Translated: CASSVWGQSLANTGELFF.

The chain employs TRBV5-1 and TRBJ2-7; D gene unclear. The CDR3 is 13 amino acids. Germline values: CDR1 SGHRS, CDR2 YFSETQ. V was shortened by 1 base and J by 5 bases, with 10 bases between the two germline ends. This chain's CDR3 is CASSLFWNDEQYF. Written as DNA, the CDR3 is TGCGCCAGCAGCTTGTTTTGGAACGACGAGCAGTACTTC.

The CDR3 is CASSPGTGLQPQHF. As DNA, the CDR3 is TGCGCCAGCAGCCCCGGGACAGGGCTGCAGCCCCAGCATTTT. This chain uses TRBV5-1 with TRBJ1-5; 9 bases match TRBD1. Trimming at V came to 4 bases and at J to 7 bases, leaving 6 bases not matched to a gene. CDR1 is SGHRS, CDR2 YFSETQ, per germline. CDR3 length: 14 residues.

The chain combines TRBV13 with TRBJ2-1; 10 bases line up with TRBD1. The V and J ends lost 5 bases and 6 bases, in that order; junction bases with no gene match: 7. There are 15 residues in the CDR3. Germline values: CDR1 PRHDT, CDR2 FYEKMQ (reference sequence). CDR3: CASSAGTGVINEQFF. The CDR3 region has the DNA TGTGCCAGCAGCGCCGGGACAGGGGTTATCAATGAGCAGTTCTTC.

In its sample, this clone was seen a few times. The chain links TRBV5-6 to TRBJ1-2; 7 positions agree with TRBD1. The CDR3 sequence is 14 residues long. The junction had 8 bases not matched to a gene; V was cut back by 1 base and J by 8 bases. Germline V gene lookup returns CDR1 SGHDT and CDR2 YYEEEE. The CDR3 DNA sequence: TGTGCCAGCAGCTTGCGGGACAGCCAAAGAGGCTACACCTTC. Its translation is CASSLRDSQRGYTF.

A single count supports this clone. The chain has TRBV4-3 and TRBJ2-7; D gene ambiguous. The CDR3 contains 14 residues. Germline V gene data show CDR1 as LGHNA and CDR2 as YSLEER. The V gene lost 0 bases and the J gene lost 6 bases, with 12 bases spanning the gap. The CDR3 loop reads CASSQEPDAGEQYF. As DNA, the CDR3 is TGCGCCAGCAGCCAAGAACCAGATGCTGGCGAGCAGTACTTC.

The CDR3 DNA follows: TGTGCCAGCAGCCGGGGACTAGCGGGAACTCAAGAGACCCAGTACTTC. Its protein is CASSRGLAGTQETQYF. V is TRBV11-2 and J is TRBJ2-5, with 13 bases lining up with TRBD2. The CDR3 totals 16 residues. CDR1 is SGHAT and CDR2 is FQNNGV in the germline V gene. V lost 5 bases to trimming and J lost 2 bases; unmatched junction nucleotides: 5.

This chain joins TRBV4-1 and TRBJ1-1; tentative D call: TRBD1 (5 bases). CDR3 length: 15 amino acids. Germline lookup yields CDR1 MGHRA and CDR2 YSYEKL. V was cut by 0 bases and J by 4 bases, with 12 bases left in between. The CDR3 DNA reads TGCGCCAGCAGCCAAGATGTGCGGGGGGGCACTGAAGCTTTCTTT. Amino acids: CASSQDVRGGTEAFF.

This chain uses TRBV9 with TRBJ2-1; 9 bases are shared with TRBD2. The CDR3 has 16 residues. CDR1 is SGDLS, CDR2 YYNGEE, per germline. The V gene end was trimmed by 4 bases and the J gene end by 2 bases; junction bases not matched to a gene: 7. CDR3 sequence reads: CASSTSGRIPYNEQFF. The CDR3 DNA is TGTGCCAGCAGCACAAGCGGGAGGATCCCCTACAATGAGCAGTTCTTC.

The chain combines TRBV7-2 with TRBJ2-5; a weak D match, TRBD1 (5 bases). The length of the CDR3 is 16 residues. Per the germline V gene, CDR1 is SGHTA and CDR2 is FQGNSA. V dropped 5 bases and J dropped 5 bases, with 21 bases sitting between them. The CDR3 loop reads CASSAGNINRLETQYF. Written as DNA, the CDR3 is TGTGCCAGCAGCGCCGGCAATATTAACAGGTTGGAGACCCAGTACTTC. Full variable domain (rest looked up from reference TRBV7-2 and TRBJ2-5): GAGVSQSPSNKVTEKGKDVELRCDPISGHTALYWYRQSLGQGLEFLIYFQGNSAPDKSGLPSDRFSAERTGGSVSTLTIQRTQQEDSAVYLCASSAGNINRLETQYFGPGTRLLVL.

The CDR3 nucleotides are TGTGCCAGCAAAAGCGGTCGGTCAGAGACCCAGTACTTC. It codes for CASKSGRSETQYF. The chain couples TRBV19 to TRBJ2-5; perhaps TRBD2 as D (5 bases). CDR1 is LNHDA, CDR2 SQIVND, per germline (reference sequence). Trimming cost V 9 bases and J 4 bases, with 15 bases left between them. This CDR3 region has 13 residues.

The chain recombines TRBV10-2 with TRBJ2-1, with 15 bases fitting TRBD2. J was trimmed by 6 bases and V by 5 bases; bases with no gene match: 14. CDR1 is WSHSY and CDR2 is SAAADI in the germline V gene. The CDR3 runs to 19 residues. The CDR3 here is CASSQGGTSGRKFGNEQFF. In DNA form, the CDR3 reads TGCGCCAGCAGTCAAGGGGGGACTAGCGGGAGGAAGTTTGGCAATGAGCAGTTCTTC.